This TCR beta chain was recovered during a study of lymphopenia after photon versus proton radiotherapy (dated by TCRdb to between 2018 and 2020). General notes on the study: The study compared the immunological effects of photon versus proton radiation therapy in patients with gastrointestinal tumors who developed high-grade lymphopenia. A cohort of some 20 patients with gastrointestinal tumors who received either photon or proton therapy and subsequently developed lymphopenia was included. The goal of the study was to characterize the differences between the two radiation modalities in how they affect the immune system. The paper as a whole reports these results and caveats: The authors looked at the survival association only in patients who died, and they framed better survival with proton therapy as a possibility rather than a demonstrated result. After the lymphocyte count nadir, repertoires from photon-treated patients showed oligoclonal expansion, particularly of CD8+ Temra cells, and this expansion drove the decline in diversity. Relative stability during treatment was observed in proton-treated patients, whereas loss of naive T cells and TCR diversity and gain of effector/memory populations were observed in photon-treated patients. Across the cohort, a larger post-nadir drop in TCR diversity was inversely correlated with overall survival time among patients who died.

Comments on this clone: Its antigen is unknown. No qualities accompany the bases; no much larger clone lies one base away.

Libraries were made using the immunoSEQ multiplex PCR assay. T cell repertoires were profiled by deep sequencing of rearranged TCR beta loci, alongside multiparametric flow cytometry. TCRdb took this table from immuneACCESS and kept in-frame rearrangements with V and J called. Such tables lack part of the clones; where checked against another copy, unresolved V genes explain under half of the gap, and the rest is unexplained. For this sample there are approximately 40,000 clones; 70% to 90% appear just once. Together, the top ten hold 10% of the sample. Sequencing used peripheral blood, obtained from a patient treated with proton-based radiotherapy. This receptor was identified in a woman in her seventies with pancreatic cancer. Some clones in this sample may be carry-over from other donors' samples.

CDR3 region: CASSEQGTSYEQYF. At the DNA level, the sequence is TGTGCCAGCAGTGAACAGGGGACCTCCTACGAGCAGTACTTC. This sequence uses TRBV28 and TRBJ2-7; the junction holds 7 bases that match TRBD1. Trimming takes 5 bases off V and 0 bases off J; junction bases not matched to a gene: 4. According to the germline V gene, CDR1 reads MDHEN and CDR2 reads SYDVKM. The CDR3 starts with the cysteine, ends with the phenylalanine, and has 14 residues. The retained sequence is limited to the CDR3, 42 bases, with the frame set at the first base.